This T cell receptor (beta chain) emerged from a study of blood T cell repertoires in COVID-19. Study details: Sample material is recorded as cDNA or gDNA derived from T cells, B-cell-depleted T cells, or PBMCs.

Two negative PCRs, clearance, or symptom resolution had been documented for recovered Cohort 3 donors. The length of the CDR3 is 15 residues. Germline assignment: CDR1 MNHEY and CDR2 SMNVEV (reference sequence). After removal of 5 bases from V and 6 bases from J, the junction contained 8 bases not matched to a gene. The data were produced by immunoSEQ multiplex PCR, yet TCRdb's version contains in-frame clones alone and is incomplete. This sample has some 490,000 clones, with 88% found just once. The sequencing sample was made of PBMCs or T cells enriched from blood (not recorded which). The chain carries TRBV27 and TRBJ1-4, with TRBD1 identical over 8 bases. The receptor was derived from a woman aged 60-75 years who had recovered from COVID-19. CDR3 DNA sequence: TGTGCCAGCAGTAGAGGGACAGGTAGTGATGAAAAACTGTTTTTT. It codes for CASSRGTGSDEKLFF.